There are a few counts of the clone carrying this T cell receptor beta chain. This specimen comes from a study of T cell responses to AZD1222 COVID-19 vaccine. Profiled with immunoSEQ multiplex PCR; TCRdb holds only in-frame clones, not every one. The top ten hold roughly 7% of the sample, which has about 120,000 clones, around 92% seen once. Germline CDR1 is SGHRS and CDR2 is YFSETQ. CDR3 length equals 14 residues. V lost 4 bases, J lost 4 bases, and 7 bases stayed unmatched. This clonotype was sampled from an adult in good health. The input for sequencing was peripheral blood, taken on day 0 of AZD1222 vaccination. The chain employs TRBV5-1 and TRBJ1-1; 7 positions agree with TRBD1. This chain's CDR3 is CASSVQGTGTEAFF. The CDR3 DNA reads TGCGCCAGCAGCGTACAGGGGACGGGCACTGAAGCTTTCTTT.